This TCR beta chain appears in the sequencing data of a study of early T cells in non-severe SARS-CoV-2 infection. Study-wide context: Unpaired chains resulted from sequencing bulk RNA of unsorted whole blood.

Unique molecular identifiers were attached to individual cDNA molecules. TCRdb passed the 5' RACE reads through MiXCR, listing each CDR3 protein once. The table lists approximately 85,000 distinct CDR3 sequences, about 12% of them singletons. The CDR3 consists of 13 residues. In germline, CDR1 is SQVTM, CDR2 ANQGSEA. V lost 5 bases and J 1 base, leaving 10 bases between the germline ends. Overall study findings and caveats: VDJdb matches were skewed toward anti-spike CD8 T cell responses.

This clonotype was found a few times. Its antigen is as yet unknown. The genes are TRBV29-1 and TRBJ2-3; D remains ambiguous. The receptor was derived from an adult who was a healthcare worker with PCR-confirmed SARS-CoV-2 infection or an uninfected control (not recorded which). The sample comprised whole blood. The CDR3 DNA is TGCAGCGTTTTTAAGCCCGGCACAGATACGCAGTATTTT. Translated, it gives CSVFKPGTDTQYF.